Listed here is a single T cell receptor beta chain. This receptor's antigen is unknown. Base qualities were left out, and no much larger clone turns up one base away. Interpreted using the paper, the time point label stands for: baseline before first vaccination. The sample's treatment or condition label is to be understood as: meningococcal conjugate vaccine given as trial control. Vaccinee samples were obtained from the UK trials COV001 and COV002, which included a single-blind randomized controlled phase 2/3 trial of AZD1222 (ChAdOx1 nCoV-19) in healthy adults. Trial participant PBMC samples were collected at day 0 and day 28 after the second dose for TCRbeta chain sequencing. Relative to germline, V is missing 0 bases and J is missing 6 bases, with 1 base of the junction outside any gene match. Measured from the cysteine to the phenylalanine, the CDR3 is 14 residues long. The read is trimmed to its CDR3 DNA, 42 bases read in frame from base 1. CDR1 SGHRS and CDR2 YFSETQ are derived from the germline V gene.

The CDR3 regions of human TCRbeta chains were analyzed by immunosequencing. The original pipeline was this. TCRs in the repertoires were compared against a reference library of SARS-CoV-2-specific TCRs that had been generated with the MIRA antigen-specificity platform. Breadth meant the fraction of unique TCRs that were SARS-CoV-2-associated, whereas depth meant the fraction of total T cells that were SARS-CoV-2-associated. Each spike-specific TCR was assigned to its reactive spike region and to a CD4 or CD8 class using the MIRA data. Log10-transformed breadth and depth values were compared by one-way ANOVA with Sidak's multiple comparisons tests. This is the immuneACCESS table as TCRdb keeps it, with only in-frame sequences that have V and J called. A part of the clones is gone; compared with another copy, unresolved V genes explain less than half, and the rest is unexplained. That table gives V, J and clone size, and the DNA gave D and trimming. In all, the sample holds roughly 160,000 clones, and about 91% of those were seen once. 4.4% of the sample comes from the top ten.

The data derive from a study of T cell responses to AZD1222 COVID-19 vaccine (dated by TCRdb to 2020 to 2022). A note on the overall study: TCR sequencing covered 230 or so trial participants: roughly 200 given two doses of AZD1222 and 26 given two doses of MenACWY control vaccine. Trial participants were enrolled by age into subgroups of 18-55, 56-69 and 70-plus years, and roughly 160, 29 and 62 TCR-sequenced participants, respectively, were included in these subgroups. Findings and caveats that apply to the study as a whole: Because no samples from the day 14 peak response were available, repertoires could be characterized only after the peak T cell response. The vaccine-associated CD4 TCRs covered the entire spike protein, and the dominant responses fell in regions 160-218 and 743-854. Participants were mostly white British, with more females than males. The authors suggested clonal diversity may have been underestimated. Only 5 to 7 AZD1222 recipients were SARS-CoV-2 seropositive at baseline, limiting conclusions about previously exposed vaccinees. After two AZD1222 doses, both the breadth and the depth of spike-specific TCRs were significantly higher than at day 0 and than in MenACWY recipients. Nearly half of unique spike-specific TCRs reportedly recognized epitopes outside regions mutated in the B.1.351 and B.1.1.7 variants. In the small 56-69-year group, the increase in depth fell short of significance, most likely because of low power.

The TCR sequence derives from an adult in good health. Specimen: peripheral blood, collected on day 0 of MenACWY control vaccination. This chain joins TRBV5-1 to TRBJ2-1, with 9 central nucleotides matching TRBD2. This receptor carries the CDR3 CASSLGTSVNEQFF. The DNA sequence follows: TGCGCCAGCAGCTTGGGGACTAGCGTCAATGAGCAGTTCTTC.